The 2 T cell receptor beta chains given below trace back to one sample, sequenced in a study of CD8+CD57+ T cells in acquired aplastic anemia. Genomic DNA was employed as the template in profiling TCR beta VDJ and CDR3. TCRdb independently ran MiXCR on the reads; one entry per CDR3 protein. The sample lists 200,000 to 250,000 distinct CDR3 sequences, around three fifths occurring once. Selection for sequencing was limited to patients who had shown CD8+CD57+ cell expansion by flow cytometry. Sequenced input: sorted CD4+, CD8+, or CD8+CD57+ T cells (not recorded which) from PBMCs. The receptors here all came from a human donor with aplastic anemia.

The chain carries TRBV29-1 and TRBJ2-7, with TRBD1 identical over 8 bases. V shed 7 bases, J shed 4 bases, and the junction held 3 bases outside the gene matches. CDR3 length: 11 residues. Germline V lookup: CDR1 SQVTM, CDR2 ANQGSEA. The CDR3 coding sequence is TGCAGCGGCAGACAGGGGTACGAGCAGTACTTC. It yields the protein CSGRQGYEQYF.

This clonotype was seen a single time. The rearrangement uses TRBV10-3 and TRBJ1-1; 7 bases match TRBD1. This CDR3 comprises 14 residues. Germline V CDR1 and CDR2: ENHRY, SYGVKD. The ends lost 3 bases at V and 7 bases at J; junction bases unmatched: 8. Here the CDR3 DNA reads TGTGCCATCAGTGACGGACAGGCGGACCTTGAAGCTTTCTTT. Protein sequence: CAISDGQADLEAFF.